This entry lists 18 T cell receptor beta chains sequenced from one sample in a study of T cell responses to AZD1222 COVID-19 vaccine. The repertoire was sequenced with immunoSEQ multiplex PCR; TCRdb's copy has only in-frame clones and lacks some. The sample lists about 67,000 clones; around 80% were seen once. The sample consisted of peripheral blood, taken on day 0 of AZD1222 vaccination. Source of these receptors: an adult in good health.

This chain joins TRBV7-3 and TRBJ1-2, with 9 bases that match TRBD1. Germline loops: CDR1 SGHTA, CDR2 FQGTGA. CDR3 length: 13 residues. J lost 8 bases, V lost 5 bases, and 6 bases had no gene match. The CDR3, as DNA: TGTGCCAGCAGCGTTACAGGGGGCGTAGGCTACACCTTC. It codes for CASSVTGGVGYTF. The variable domain in full, completed from reference TRBV7-3 and TRBJ1-2, reads GAGVSQTPSNKVTEKGKYVELRCDPISGHTALYWYRQSLGQGPEFLIYFQGTGAADDSGLPNDRFFAVRPEGSVSTLKIQRTERGDSAVYLCASSVTGGVGYTFGSGTRLTVV.

The V call is TRBV4-3, the J call TRBJ1-5, with D unresolved. Trimming took 0 bases from V and 4 from J, leaving 4 bases between them. The CDR3 length is 13 residues. In germline, CDR1 is LGHNA, CDR2 YSLEER. The CDR3 sequence: CASSQDRNQPQHF. The CDR3 coding sequence is TGCGCCAGCAGCCAAGATCGGAATCAGCCCCAGCATTTT.

This clone was detected once. V and J are TRBV7-9 and TRBJ1-5; no definite D call. The CDR3 consists of 13 residues. From germline, CDR1 is SEHNR and CDR2 FQNEAQ (reference sequence). V lost 5 bases, J lost 4 bases, and 9 bases lay in between. The CDR3 spells CASSQEGNQPQHF. As DNA, the CDR3 is TGTGCCAGCAGCCAGGAGGGAAATCAGCCCCAGCATTTT.

Concerning this clone: This sequence may be a read error, since a much larger clone differs from it by one base. The sample contains more than one DNA sequence encoding this CDR3. CDR3 amino acids: CASKLGTSGSYEQYF. CDR3 DNA sequence: TGTGCCAGTAAGTTAGGGACTAGTGGATCCTACGAGCAGTACTTC. The chain links TRBV19 to TRBJ2-7; 8 nucleotides match TRBD2. This CDR3 spans 15 amino acids. Germline CDR1 reads LNHDA; CDR2 reads SQIVND (reference sequence). Trimming cost V 7 bases and J 1 base; bases outside gene matches: 9.

The J gene is TRBJ2-1, the V gene TRBV5-6, with 10 bases identical to TRBD2. The CDR3 runs 15 residues. Germline V CDR1 and CDR2: SGHDT, YYEEEE. V shed 0 bases, J shed 6 bases, and the junction held 3 bases outside the gene matches. CDR3 loop: CASSLGVAGGNEQFF. The CDR3 DNA reads TGTGCCAGCAGCTTGGGAGTAGCGGGGGGCAATGAGCAGTTCTTC.

The chain carries TRBV4-2 and TRBJ1-3, with D possibly TRBD1 on 6 matching bases. CDR3 length: 21 amino acids. Germline lookup yields CDR1 LGHNA and CDR2 YNFKEQ. V was trimmed by 1 base and J by 0 bases, leaving 25 bases between them. The CDR3 DNA sequence: TGTGCCAGCAGCCAAGGACAGGTGGTCGGACCGTTTTCTAGCTCTGGAAACACCATATATTTT. Translating it yields CASSQGQVVGPFSSSGNTIYF.

This clone appeared a single time. The chain recombines TRBV11-2 with TRBJ1-5; TRBD1 matches at 12 bases. There are 15 residues in the CDR3. V lost 1 base, J lost 6 bases, and 1 base stayed unmatched. Germline CDR1 and CDR2: SGHAT and FQNNGV. The CDR3, as DNA: TGTGCCAGCAGCTTAGGGGGACAGGGGGCTCAGCCCCAGCATTTT. It codes for CASSLGGQGAQPQHF.

CDR3 nucleotide sequence: TGTGCCAGTAGCCCCAGACTGGGACAGGGGAAGACCCAGTACTTC. This encodes CASSPRLGQGKTQYF. V and J are TRBV19 and TRBJ2-5; the match to TRBD1 covers 10 bases. This CDR3 comprises 15 residues. J was trimmed by 6 bases and V by 6 bases; bases with no gene match: 10. CDR1 is LNHDA and CDR2 is SQIVND in the germline V gene (reference sequence).

The V gene is TRBV28, the J gene TRBJ1-4; D not resolved. Germline lookup yields CDR1 MDHEN and CDR2 SYDVKM. This CDR3 is 16 amino acids long. V was shortened by 4 bases and J by 3 bases, with 15 bases between the two germline ends. CDR3 coding DNA: TGTGCCAGCAGTTCGACCCCAGGAGCTTCTAATGAAAAACTGTTTTTT. It yields the protein CASSSTPGASNEKLFF. Complete variable domain (other parts from reference TRBV28 and TRBJ1-4): DVKVTQSSRYLVKRTGEKVFLECVQDMDHENMFWYRQDPGLGLRLIYFSYDVKMKEKGDIPEGYSVSREKKERFSLILESASTNQTSMYLCASSSTPGASNEKLFFGSGTQLSVL.

The V call is TRBV27, the J call TRBJ2-5, with D unclear. V shed 5 bases and J shed 7 bases, with 11 bases lying between them. The CDR3 consists of 12 residues. Germline V gene lookup returns CDR1 MNHEY and CDR2 SMNVEV (reference sequence). CDR3 DNA sequence: TGTGCCAGCAGTCCACCGGTCGGGACCCAGTACTTC. Protein: CASSPPVGTQYF.

The chain is built from TRBV7-2 and TRBJ2-5, with a weak D call TRBD1 (5 bases). The length of the CDR3 is 16 residues. CDR1 is SGHTA and CDR2 is FQGNSA in the germline V gene. The V gene lost 3 bases and the J gene lost 5 bases, with 19 bases spanning the gap. CDR3 protein: CASSLGSGPKGETQYF. CDR3 sequence (DNA): TGTGCCAGCAGCTTGGGTTCAGGACCGAAGGGGGAGACCCAGTACTTC.

The sample holds a few counts of this clone. The rearrangement links TRBV18 to TRBJ1-5; 9 positions match TRBD1. CDR1 is KGHSH, CDR2 LQKENI, per germline. This CDR3 region has 14 residues. Germline trimming cut 6 bases from V and 7 bases from J; bases unmatched to any gene: 7. This CDR3 reads CASSLTGGEQPQHF. DNA of the CDR3: TGTGCCAGCTCCCTGACAGGGGGAGAACAGCCCCAGCATTTT.

CDR3 sequence (DNA): TGTGCCAGCAGCGCCCAGACAGGGGGCGCGGCTGAAAAACTGTTTTTT. Amino acid sequence: CASSAQTGGAAEKLFF. The J gene is TRBJ1-4, the V gene TRBV7-2, with 10 bases aligning to TRBD1. Germline V gene lookup returns CDR1 SGHTA and CDR2 FQGNSA. This CDR3 contains 16 residues. Trimming cost V 5 bases and J 7 bases; bases outside gene matches: 10.

V and J are TRBV24-1 and TRBJ2-5; D may be TRBD1 (5 bases). V was clipped by 1 base and J by 1 base, with 9 bases between them. Germline V CDR1 and CDR2: KGHDR, SFDVKD. This CDR3 spans 15 amino acids. Here the CDR3 DNA reads TGTGCCACCAGTGATTTAGGGCAGGGCCAAGAGACCCAGTACTTC. It encodes CATSDLGQGQETQYF.

The CDR3 DNA follows: TGTGCCAGCAGCGAGGTGGGTAGCAATCAGCCCCAGCATTTT. Translated: CASSEVGSNQPQHF. The chain uses TRBV9 and TRBJ1-5; D is unclear. The V gene's germline CDR1 is SGDLS and CDR2 YYNGEE. The CDR3 length is 14 residues. Trimming took off 3 bases at V and 0 bases at J, with 7 bases between the two ends. Based on the CDR3 plus reference TRBV9 and TRBJ1-5, the full variable domain is DSGVTQTPKHLITATGQRVTLRCSPRSGDLSVYWYQQSLDQGLQFLIQYYNGEERAKGNILERFSAQQFPDLHSELNLSSLELGDSALYFCASSEVGSNQPQHFGDGTRLSIL.

The chain combines TRBV2 with TRBJ2-1; TRBD2 matches at 8 bases. V was pared by 6 bases and J by 2 bases, with 9 bases of the junction left unmatched. This CDR3 contains 16 residues. In germline, CDR1 is SNHLY, CDR2 FYNNEI. The DNA of the CDR3 is TGTGCCAGCAGCGAAATAAGCGGGAGTACCTACAATGAGCAGTTCTTC. Protein sequence: CASSEISGSTYNEQFF.

This rearrangement joins TRBV4-3 to TRBJ1-3; D gene unclear. V was clipped by 0 bases and J by 0 bases, with 9 bases between them. The CDR3 length is 16 residues. Germline V gives CDR1 LGHNA, CDR2 YSLEER. This chain's CDR3 is CASSQDLPSSGNTIYF. Here the CDR3 DNA reads TGCGCCAGCAGCCAAGATCTACCAAGCTCTGGAAACACCATATATTTT.

The chain is built from TRBV19 and TRBJ1-2, with D uncertain. This CDR3 contains 13 residues. Germline V lookup: CDR1 LNHDA, CDR2 SQIVND (reference sequence). The V and J ends lost 9 bases and 0 bases respectively, with 11 bases between them. The CDR3 DNA follows: TGTGCCAGCAGTTTTAAAACTAACTATGGCTACACCTTC. Its protein product is CASSFKTNYGYTF. Together with reference TRBV19 and TRBJ1-2, the CDR3 gives the full variable domain: DGGITQSPKYLFRKEGQNVTLSCEQNLNHDAMYWYRQDPGQGLRLIYYSQIVNDFQKGDIAEGYSVSREKKESFPLTVTSAQKNPTAFYLCASSFKTNYGYTFGSGTRLTVV.